This T cell receptor (beta chain) was sequenced during a study of blood T cell repertoires in COVID-19. The CDR3 extends over 15 amino acids. Per the authors' pipeline: Amplification with reference gene primers provided the estimates of nucleated cell counts. Clones were read by immunoSEQ multiplex PCR, and TCRdb kept only the in-frame ones, dropping some. V, J and clone size are those of that table, while D and trimming were read from the DNA. Of about 370,000 clones listed, 89% were seen once; the top ten hold 3%. In Seattle, patients joined the study during active infection and were tracked longitudinally.

The chain joins TRBV21-1 to TRBJ1-3; the table's D gene call, TRBD1, was not cross checked with the DNA. TRBV21-1 is a recognized pseudogene. This sequence originates from a woman aged 25 to 39 with COVID-19, enrolled during active disease. Sequencing was performed on peripheral blood. CDR3 loop: CASSKGSSSGNTIYF. The CDR3 DNA is TGTGCCAGCAGCAAAGGTTCCAGCTCTGGAAACACCATATATTTT.